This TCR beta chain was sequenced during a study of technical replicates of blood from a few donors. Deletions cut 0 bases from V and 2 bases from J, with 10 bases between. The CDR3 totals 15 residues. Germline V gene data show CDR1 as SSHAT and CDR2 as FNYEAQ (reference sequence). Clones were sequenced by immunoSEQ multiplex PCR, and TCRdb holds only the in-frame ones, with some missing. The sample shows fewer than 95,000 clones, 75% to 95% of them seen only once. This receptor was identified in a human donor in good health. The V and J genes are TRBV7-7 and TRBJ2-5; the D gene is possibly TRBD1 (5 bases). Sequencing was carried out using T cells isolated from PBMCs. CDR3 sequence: CASSLAGTGQETQYF. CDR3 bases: TGTGCCAGCAGCTTAGCGGGAACAGGTCAAGAGACCCAGTACTTC.